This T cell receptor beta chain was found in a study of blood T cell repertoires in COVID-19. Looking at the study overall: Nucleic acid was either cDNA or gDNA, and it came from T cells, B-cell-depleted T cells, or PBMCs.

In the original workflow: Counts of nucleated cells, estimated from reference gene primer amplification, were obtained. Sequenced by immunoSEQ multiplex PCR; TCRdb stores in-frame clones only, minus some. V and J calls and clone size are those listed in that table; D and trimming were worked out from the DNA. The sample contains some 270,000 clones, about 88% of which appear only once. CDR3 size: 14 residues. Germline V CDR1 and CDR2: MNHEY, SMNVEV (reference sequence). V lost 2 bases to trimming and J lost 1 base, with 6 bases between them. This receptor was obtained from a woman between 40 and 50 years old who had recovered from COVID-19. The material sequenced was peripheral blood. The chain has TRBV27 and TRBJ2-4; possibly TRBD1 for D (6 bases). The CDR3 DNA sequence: TGTGCCAGCAGTTTAACAGGGGCCAAAAACATTCAGTACTTC. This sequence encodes CASSLTGAKNIQYF.